The 27 T cell receptor beta chains below all came from one sample that was sequenced in a study of T cells in Graves' hyperthyroidism and ophthalmopathy. TCR beta CDR3 region amplification was performed from RNA transcripts. The HTBI set primed first-round TCR CDR3 RT-PCR. TCRdb re-called the multiplex PCR reads with MiXCR, one entry per CDR3 protein. The repertoire holds 690,000 or so distinct CDR3 sequences, with 18% as singletons. The source material was blood. Receptors originate from a woman between 45 and 65 years old with Graves' hyperthyroidism that later progressed to Graves' ophthalmopathy.

CDR3 residues: CASSPFRRFTEAFF. CDR3 nucleotide sequence: TGTGCCAGCAGCCCCTTCCGCCGTTTCACTGAAGCTTTCTTT. The J gene is TRBJ1-1, the V gene TRBV2, with D hard to call. CDR1 is SNHLY, CDR2 FYNNEI, per germline. There are 14 residues in the CDR3. Trimming took off 6 bases at V and 4 bases at J, with 15 bases between the two ends.

This clonotype was seen a few times. The rearrangement joins TRBV5-1 to TRBJ1-1; D is uncertain. This CDR3 spans 13 amino acids. Germline V gene data show CDR1 as SGHRS and CDR2 as YFSETQ. The V and J ends lost 5 bases and 0 bases respectively, with 8 bases between them. CDR3 sequence (DNA): TGCGCCAGCAGACGGGCCCTGAACACTGAAGCTTTCTTT. This codes for CASRRALNTEAFF.

V and J are TRBV14 and TRBJ2-5; D gene unclear. Germline V gene lookup returns CDR1 SGHDN and CDR2 FVKESK. The CDR3 runs 15 residues. V dropped 4 bases and J dropped 3 bases, with 15 bases sitting between them. The CDR3 DNA sequence: TGTGCCAGCAGCCGACCTGGGGTTGTAGAAGAGACCCAGTACTTC. The encoded protein is CASSRPGVVEETQYF.

There are many counts of this clonotype. The V call is TRBV2, the J call TRBJ1-5; D is ambiguous. V lost 7 bases and J 0 bases, leaving 10 bases between the germline ends. Germline V CDR1 and CDR2: SNHLY, FYNNEI. The CDR3 length is 14 residues. The CDR3 region is CASNTDHSNQPQHF. In DNA form, the CDR3 reads TGTGCCAGCAATACGGATCATAGCAATCAGCCCCAGCATTTT.

This clonotype has just a few counts. This chain connects TRBV5-1 to TRBJ2-1; D possibly corresponds to TRBD2 (5 bases). Trimming shortened V by 0 bases and J by 14 bases, and 12 bases separated the two germline ends. This CDR3 is built from 12 residues. Germline CDR1 and CDR2: SGHRS and YFSETQ. The CDR3 protein is CASSLVAEVEFF. The CDR3 bases are TGCGCCAGCAGCTTGGTGGCGGAGGTGGAGTTCTTC.

V gene TRBV27 combines with J gene TRBJ1-1, with D hard to call. The germline gives CDR1 MNHEY, CDR2 SMNVEV (reference sequence). This CDR3 has 15 residues. The V end lost 3 bases, the J end lost 0 bases, and 11 bases lay between the germline ends. DNA of the CDR3: TGTGCCAGCAGTTTTACAGTCCGGATGAACACTGAAGCTTTCTTT. Residues: CASSFTVRMNTEAFF.

This clonotype has at least ten counts. The rearrangement uses TRBV12-3 or TRBV12-4 and TRBJ2-7, with D unresolved. The CDR3 is 12 residues long. V lost 2 bases and J 4 bases, leaving 6 bases between the germline ends. CDR3 loop: CASSLMGYEQYF. CDR3 bases: TGTGCCAGCAGTTTAATGGGTTACGAGCAGTACTTC.

The chain couples TRBV19 to TRBJ2-1; the D gene could be TRBD1 or TRBD2 (6 bases each). Trimming stripped 7 bases from V and 6 bases from J, with 19 bases between. The CDR3 covers 15 residues. CDR1 is LNHDA, CDR2 SQIVND, per germline (reference sequence). This chain's CDR3 is CASTRGGRSSNEQFF. The DNA for the CDR3 is TGTGCCAGTACCAGAGGGGGGAGATCGTCCAATGAGCAGTTCTTC.

V usage is TRBV12-3 or TRBV12-4 and J usage is TRBJ1-2; the D gene is possibly TRBD1 (5 bases). V lost 7 bases and J lost 8, with 20 bases in between. The length of the CDR3 is 14 residues. The CDR3 loop is CASTLGRNSPGYTF. The CDR3 DNA follows: TGTGCCAGCACCTTGGGACGTAACTCCCCCGGCTACACCTTC.

The chain joins TRBV9 to TRBJ2-3; the match to TRBD2 covers 9 bases. Unmatched junction bases numbered 17, after V lost 4 bases and J lost 5 bases. Germline loops: CDR1 SGDLS, CDR2 YYNGEE. The CDR3 extends over 18 amino acids. As DNA, the CDR3 is TGTGCCAGCAGCCCTGATGGGTTGACTAGCGGACCAGAAGATACGCAGTATTTT. It yields the protein CASSPDGLTSGPEDTQYF.

V usage is TRBV6-4 and J usage is TRBJ1-1, with 8 bases aligning to TRBD1. Germline lookup yields CDR1 MRHNA and CDR2 SNTAGT. The trim removed 4 bases at V and 3 bases at J, leaving 7 bases unmatched. CDR3 length: 15 amino acids. The CDR3 DNA reads TGTGCCAGCAGTGCCCTTGCAGGGGGCTACACTGAAGCTTTCTTT. It specifies CASSALAGGYTEAFF.

This clonotype has a count of ten or more. This sequence joins TRBV7-8 and TRBJ2-3; unclear D gene. There are 14 residues in the CDR3. V lost 4 bases and J 2 bases, leaving 10 bases between the germline ends. Germline assignment: CDR1 SGHVS and CDR2 FQNEAQ. CDR3 amino acids: CASSSARTTDTQYF. DNA for the CDR3: TGTGCCAGCAGCTCAGCTAGGACCACAGATACGCAGTATTTT.

This clonotype was detected many times. The V call is TRBV11-3, the J call TRBJ2-2, with 11 bases identical to TRBD2. There are 16 residues in the CDR3. CDR1 is SGHNT and CDR2 is YENEEA in the germline V gene. V shed 3 bases and J 5 bases; nucleotides not matched to a gene: 5. Here the CDR3 reads CASSFGTSGGTGELFF. CDR3 DNA sequence: TGTGCCAGCAGCTTTGGGACTAGCGGAGGTACCGGGGAGCTGTTTTTT.

This clonotype was found many times. V gene TRBV5-5 combines with J gene TRBJ2-3; TRBD2 might be the D (7 bases). Per germline, CDR1 SGHKS and CDR2 YYEKEE (reference sequence). The CDR3 is made up of 16 amino acids. The V gene lost 2 bases and the J gene lost 5 bases, with 18 bases spanning the gap. The CDR3: CASSFLPGGQGDTQYF. The CDR3, as DNA: TGTGCCAGCAGCTTTCTCCCCGGGGGGCAGGGAGATACGCAGTATTTT.

This clonotype has only a few counts. V is TRBV4-1 and J is TRBJ1-1; D may be TRBD1 (6 bases). Germline CDR1 and CDR2: MGHRA and YSYEKL. The CDR3 is made up of 15 amino acids. V was trimmed by 3 bases and J by 2 bases, leaving 13 bases between them. This chain's CDR3 is CASSQLPGQNTEAFF. CDR3 coding DNA: TGCGCCAGCAGCCAGTTGCCGGGACAAAACACTGAAGCTTTCTTT.

This clonotype showed up just a few times. CDR3 in amino acids: CASSARQGGYSPLHF. For the CDR3, the DNA is TGTGCCAGCAGTGCCAGACAGGGCGGGTATTCACCCCTCCACTTT. The V call is TRBV12-3 or TRBV12-4, the J call TRBJ1-6, with 7 bases identical to TRBD1. The CDR3 spans 15 residues. The V gene end was trimmed by 5 bases and the J gene end by 8 bases; junction bases not matched to a gene: 9.

There are a few counts of this clonotype. The genes are TRBV12-3 or TRBV12-4 and TRBJ2-7; D call uncertain. Trimming shortened V by 5 bases and J by 2 bases, and 13 bases separated the two germline ends. The CDR3 totals 14 residues. The CDR3 coding sequence is TGTGCCAGCAGTCCCTTCAGTGTTACCTACGAGCAGTACTTC. Its translation: CASSPFSVTYEQYF.

This clonotype was seen many times. The chain links TRBV6-1 to TRBJ1-1, with TRBD1 matching 9 bases. Germline lookup yields CDR1 MNHNS and CDR2 SASEGT. Trimming cost V 8 bases and J 2 bases; bases outside gene matches: 6. The CDR3 consists of 14 residues. The CDR3 spells CASVWGQGNTEAFF. CDR3 nucleotide sequence: TGTGCCAGCGTATGGGGACAGGGAAACACTGAAGCTTTCTTT.

This chain links TRBV20-1 with TRBJ2-1; TRBD1 matches 7 bases. Germline lookup yields CDR1 DFQATT and CDR2 SNEGSKA (reference sequence). With 5 bases clipped from V and 2 bases from J, the junction kept 6 bases outside the gene matches. CDR3 length: 14 amino acids. CDR3 sequence (DNA): TGCAGTGCTTCCAGACAGGGCACCTACAATGAGCAGTTCTTC. This encodes CSASRQGTYNEQFF.

This clonotype was seen ten or more times. The chain couples TRBV2 to TRBJ1-1; D unresolved. V lost 8 bases and J lost 2, with 12 bases in between. Germline V CDR1 and CDR2: SNHLY, FYNNEI. This CDR3 has 13 residues. The CDR3: CASRLDFNTEAFF. In DNA, the CDR3 is TGTGCCAGCCGGCTTGACTTCAACACTGAAGCTTTCTTT.

The genes are TRBV5-1 and TRBJ2-5, with 7 positions matching TRBD2. This CDR3 spans 16 amino acids. V lost 3 bases to trimming and J lost 2 bases; unmatched junction nucleotides: 10. CDR1 and CDR2 from the germline V gene are SGHRS and YFSETQ. The DNA of the CDR3 is TGCGCCAGCAGCTCGGGACCTAGCGGAGGGCAAGAGACCCAGTACTTC. Its protein is CASSSGPSGGQETQYF.

Comment on this clonotype: At one end, the junction sequence differs from germline, possibly due to a read error. The chain uses TRBV4-1 and TRBJ2-7, with D unresolved. The germline CDR1 and CDR2 sequences are MGHRA and YSYEKL. The CDR3 has 15 amino acids. As DNA, the CDR3 is TGCGCCAGCAGCCAAGATCCTGGGCTTTCCTACGAGCAGTGCTTC. This sequence encodes CASSQDPGLSYEQCF.

The chain links TRBV4-1 to TRBJ1-2; D possibly corresponds to TRBD1 (6 bases). In germline, CDR1 is MGHRA, CDR2 YSYEKL. The CDR3 is 14 amino acids. V was trimmed by 0 bases and J by 5 bases, leaving 10 bases between them. CDR3 region: CASSQDGGGYGYTF. The CDR3 nucleotides are TGCGCCAGCAGCCAAGATGGGGGCGGATATGGCTACACCTTC.

There are many counts of this clonotype. V usage is TRBV3-1 and J usage is TRBJ2-2, with a possible D match to TRBD1 (6 bases). V shed 0 bases and J shed 0 bases, with 17 bases lying between them. The CDR3 has 19 amino acids. Germline V gene data show CDR1 as LGHDT and CDR2 as YNNKEL (reference sequence). The CDR3 DNA reads TGTGCCAGCAGCCAAGAGGTACAGGGCGTCTTCTCGAACACCGGGGAGCTGTTTTTT. Its protein product is CASSQEVQGVFSNTGELFF.

This clonotype was seen ten or more times. The V and J genes are TRBV11-2 and TRBJ2-5, with D perhaps matching TRBD1 or TRBD2 (5 bases each). V was shortened by 7 bases and J by 5 bases, with 20 bases between the two germline ends. This CDR3 region has 15 residues. The germline V gene encodes CDR1 SGHAT and CDR2 FQNNGV. This CDR3 reads CASTNRDVPGETQYF. The DNA for the CDR3 is TGTGCCAGCACCAACCGGGACGTCCCGGGTGAGACCCAGTACTTC.

This clonotype was observed at least ten times. The rearrangement uses TRBV12-3 or TRBV12-4 and TRBJ1-1; no definite D call. Trimming pared 7 bases from V and 4 bases from J, leaving 13 bases between. The CDR3 length is 13 residues. The CDR3 coding sequence is TGTGCCAGCACTGGGCTGCGGGGCACTGAAGCTTTCTTT. Its protein is CASTGLRGTEAFF.

The table lists this clonotype with many counts. The chain joins TRBV30 to TRBJ1-5; 7 bases agree with TRBD1. This CDR3 comprises 14 residues. The V and J ends lost 1 base and 5 bases, in that order; junction bases with no gene match: 5. CDR1 and CDR2 from the germline V gene are GTSNPN and SVGIG (reference sequence). CDR3 coding DNA: TGTGCCTGGAGTGCCCGACAGGGAGATCAGCCCCAGCATTTT. Its translation: CAWSARQGDQPQHF.